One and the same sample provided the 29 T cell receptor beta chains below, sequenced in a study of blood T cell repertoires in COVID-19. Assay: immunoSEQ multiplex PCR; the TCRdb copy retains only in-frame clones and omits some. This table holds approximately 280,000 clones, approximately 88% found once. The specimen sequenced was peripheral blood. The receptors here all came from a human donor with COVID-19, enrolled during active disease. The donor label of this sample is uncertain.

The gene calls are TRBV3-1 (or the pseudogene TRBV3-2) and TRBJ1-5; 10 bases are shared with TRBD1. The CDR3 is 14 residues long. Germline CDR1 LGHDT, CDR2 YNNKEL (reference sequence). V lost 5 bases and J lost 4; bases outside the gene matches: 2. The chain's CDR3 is CASSDRGRNQPQHF. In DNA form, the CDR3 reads TGTGCCAGCAGCGACAGGGGGCGGAATCAGCCCCAGCATTTT.

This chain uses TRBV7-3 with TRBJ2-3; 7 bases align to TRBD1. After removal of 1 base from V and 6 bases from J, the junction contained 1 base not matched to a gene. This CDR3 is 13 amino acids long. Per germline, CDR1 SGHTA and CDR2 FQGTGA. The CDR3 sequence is CASSLKQGDTQYF. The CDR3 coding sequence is TGTGCCAGCAGCTTAAAACAGGGGGATACGCAGTATTTT.

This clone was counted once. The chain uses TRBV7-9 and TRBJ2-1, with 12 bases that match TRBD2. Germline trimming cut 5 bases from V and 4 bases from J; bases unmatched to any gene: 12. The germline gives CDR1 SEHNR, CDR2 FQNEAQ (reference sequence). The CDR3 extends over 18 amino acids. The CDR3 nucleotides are TGTGCCAGCAGCCTGGGACTAGCGGGCTATGGCTTATACAATGAGCAGTTCTTC. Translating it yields CASSLGLAGYGLYNEQFF.

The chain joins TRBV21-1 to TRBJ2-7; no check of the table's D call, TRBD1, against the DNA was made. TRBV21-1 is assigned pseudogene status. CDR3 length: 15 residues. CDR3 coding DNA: TGTGCCAGCAGCAAAGAGAACAGGGGTACCCACGAGCAGTACTTC. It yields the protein CASSKENRGTHEQYF.

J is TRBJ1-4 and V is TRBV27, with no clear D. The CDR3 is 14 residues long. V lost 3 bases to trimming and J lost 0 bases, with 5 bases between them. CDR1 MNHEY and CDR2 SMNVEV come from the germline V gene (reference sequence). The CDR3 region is CASSLTPTNEKLFF. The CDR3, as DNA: TGTGCCAGCAGTTTGACACCAACTAATGAAAAACTGTTTTTT.

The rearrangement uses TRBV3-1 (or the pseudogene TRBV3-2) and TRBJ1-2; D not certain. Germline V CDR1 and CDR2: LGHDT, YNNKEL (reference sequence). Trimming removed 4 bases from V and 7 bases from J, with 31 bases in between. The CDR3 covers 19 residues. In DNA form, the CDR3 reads TGTGCCAGCAGCCCGAAAGAGACGGGGTTTACGGTCAGTCACGGTGGCTACACCTTC. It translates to CASSPKETGFTVSHGGYTF.

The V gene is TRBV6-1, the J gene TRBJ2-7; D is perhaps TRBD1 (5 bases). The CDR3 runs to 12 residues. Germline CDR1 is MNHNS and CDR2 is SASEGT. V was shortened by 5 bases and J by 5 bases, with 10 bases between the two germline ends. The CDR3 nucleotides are TGTGCCAGCAGTCTGGGGCCCCACGAGCAGTACTTC. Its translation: CASSLGPHEQYF.

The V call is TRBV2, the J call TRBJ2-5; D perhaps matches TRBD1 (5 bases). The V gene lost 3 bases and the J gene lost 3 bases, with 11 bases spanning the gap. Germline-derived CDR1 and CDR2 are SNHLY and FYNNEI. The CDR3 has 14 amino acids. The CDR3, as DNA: TGTGCCAGCAGTGAGGTTTTAGGGGAAGAGACCCAGTACTTC. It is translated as CASSEVLGEETQYF.

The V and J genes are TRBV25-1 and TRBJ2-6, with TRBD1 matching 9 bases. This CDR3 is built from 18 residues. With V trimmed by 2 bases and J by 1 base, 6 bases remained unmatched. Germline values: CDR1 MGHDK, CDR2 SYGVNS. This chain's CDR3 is CASSENRGHVSGANVLTF. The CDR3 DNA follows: TGTGCCAGCAGTGAAAACAGGGGGCATGTTTCTGGGGCCAACGTCCTGACTTTC.

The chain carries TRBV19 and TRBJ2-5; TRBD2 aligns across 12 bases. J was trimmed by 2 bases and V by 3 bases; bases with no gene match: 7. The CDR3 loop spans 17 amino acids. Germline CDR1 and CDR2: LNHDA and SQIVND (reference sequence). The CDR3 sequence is CASSILAGGRGQETQYF. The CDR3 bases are TGTGCCAGTAGTATCCTAGCGGGAGGGCGGGGACAAGAGACCCAGTACTTC.

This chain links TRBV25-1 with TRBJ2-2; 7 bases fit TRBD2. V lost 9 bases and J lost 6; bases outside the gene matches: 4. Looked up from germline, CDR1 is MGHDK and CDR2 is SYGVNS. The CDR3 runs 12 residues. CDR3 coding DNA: TGTGCCAGTTGGAGCGGGGCCGGGGAGCTGTTTTTT. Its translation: CASWSGAGELFF.

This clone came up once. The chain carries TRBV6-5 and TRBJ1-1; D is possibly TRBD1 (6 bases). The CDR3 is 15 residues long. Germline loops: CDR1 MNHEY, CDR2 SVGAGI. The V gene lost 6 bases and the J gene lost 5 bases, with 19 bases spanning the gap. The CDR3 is CASSLRPGARTEAFF. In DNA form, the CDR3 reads TGTGCCAGCAGCCTACGGCCAGGGGCACGGACTGAAGCTTTCTTT.

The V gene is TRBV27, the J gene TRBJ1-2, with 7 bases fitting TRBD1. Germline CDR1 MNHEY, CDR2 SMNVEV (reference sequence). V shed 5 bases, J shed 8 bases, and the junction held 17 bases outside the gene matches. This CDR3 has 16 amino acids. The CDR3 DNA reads TGTGCCAGCAGTCCTGGCCCTCCCGAGGGGGCGACGGGCTACACCTTC. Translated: CASSPGPPEGATGYTF.

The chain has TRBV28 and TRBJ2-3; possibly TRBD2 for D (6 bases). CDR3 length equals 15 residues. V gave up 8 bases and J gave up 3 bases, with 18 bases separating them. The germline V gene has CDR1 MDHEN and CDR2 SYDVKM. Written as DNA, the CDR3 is TGTGCCAGCGTTGGCGGGATTGTGGGAACAGATACGCAGTATTTT. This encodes CASVGGIVGTDTQYF.

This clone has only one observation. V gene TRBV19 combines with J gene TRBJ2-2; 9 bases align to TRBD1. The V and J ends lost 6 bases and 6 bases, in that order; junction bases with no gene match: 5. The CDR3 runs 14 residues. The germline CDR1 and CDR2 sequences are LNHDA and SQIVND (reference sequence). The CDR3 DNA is TGTGCCAGTAGCCGAACAGGGGGCTCCGGGGAGCTGTTTTTT. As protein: CASSRTGGSGELFF.

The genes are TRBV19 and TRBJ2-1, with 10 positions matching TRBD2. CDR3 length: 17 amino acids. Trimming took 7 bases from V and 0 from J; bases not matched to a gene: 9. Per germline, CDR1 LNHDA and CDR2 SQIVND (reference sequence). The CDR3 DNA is TGTGCCAGTACAATAAGGGGACTAGCGAGCTCCTACAATGAGCAGTTCTTC. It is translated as CASTIRGLASSYNEQFF.

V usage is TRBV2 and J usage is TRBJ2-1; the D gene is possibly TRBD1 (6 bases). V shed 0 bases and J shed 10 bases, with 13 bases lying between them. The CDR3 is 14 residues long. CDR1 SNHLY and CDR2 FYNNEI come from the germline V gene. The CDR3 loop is CASSEARGFREQFF. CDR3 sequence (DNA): TGTGCCAGCAGTGAAGCTAGGGGGTTCCGGGAGCAGTTCTTC. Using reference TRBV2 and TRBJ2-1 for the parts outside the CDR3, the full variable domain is EPEVTQTPSHQVTQMGQEVILRCVPISNHLYFYWYRQILGQKVEFLVSFYNNEISEKSEIFDDQFSVERPDGSNFTLKIRSTKLEDSAMYFCASSEARGFREQFFGPGTRLTVL.

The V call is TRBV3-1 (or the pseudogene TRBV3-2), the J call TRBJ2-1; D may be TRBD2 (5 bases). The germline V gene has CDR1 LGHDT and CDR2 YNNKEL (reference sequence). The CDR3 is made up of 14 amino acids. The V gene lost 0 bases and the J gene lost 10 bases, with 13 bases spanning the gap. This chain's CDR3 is CASSQEDRRGEQFF. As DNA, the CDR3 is TGTGCCAGCAGCCAAGAAGACCGGAGAGGGGAGCAGTTCTTC.

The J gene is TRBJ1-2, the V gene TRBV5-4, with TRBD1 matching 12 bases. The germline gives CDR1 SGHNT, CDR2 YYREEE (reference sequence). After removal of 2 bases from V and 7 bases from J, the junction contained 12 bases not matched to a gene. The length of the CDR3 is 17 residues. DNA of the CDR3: TGTGCCAGCAGCTTTGCCGGGACAGGGGGCGGAATGATTGGCTACACCTTC. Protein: CASSFAGTGGGMIGYTF.

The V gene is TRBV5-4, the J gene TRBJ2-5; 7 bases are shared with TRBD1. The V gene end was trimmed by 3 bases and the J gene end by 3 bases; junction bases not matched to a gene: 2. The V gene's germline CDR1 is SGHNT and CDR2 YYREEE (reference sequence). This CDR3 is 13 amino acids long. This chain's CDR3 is CASSYTGEETQYF. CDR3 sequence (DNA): TGTGCCAGCAGCTATACAGGGGAAGAGACCCAGTACTTC.

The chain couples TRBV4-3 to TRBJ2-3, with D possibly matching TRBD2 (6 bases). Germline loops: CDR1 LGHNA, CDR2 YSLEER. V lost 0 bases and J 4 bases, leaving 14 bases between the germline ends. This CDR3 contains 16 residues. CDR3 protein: CASSQEGGASADTQYF. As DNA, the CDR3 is TGCGCCAGCAGCCAAGAAGGAGGGGCTAGCGCAGATACGCAGTATTTT.

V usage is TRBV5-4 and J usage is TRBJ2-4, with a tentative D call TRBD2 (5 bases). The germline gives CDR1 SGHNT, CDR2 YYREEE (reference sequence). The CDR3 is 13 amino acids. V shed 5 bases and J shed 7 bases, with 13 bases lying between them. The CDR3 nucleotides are TGTGCCAGCAGTTCTCAACTAGTTAACATTCAGTACTTC. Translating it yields CASSSQLVNIQYF.

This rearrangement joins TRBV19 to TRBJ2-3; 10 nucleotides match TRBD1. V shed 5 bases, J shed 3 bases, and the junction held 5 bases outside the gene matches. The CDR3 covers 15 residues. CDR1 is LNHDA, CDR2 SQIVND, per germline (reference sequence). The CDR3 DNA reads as TGTGCCAGTAGTCCAGACAGGGGGCGAACAGATACGCAGTATTTT. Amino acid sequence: CASSPDRGRTDTQYF.

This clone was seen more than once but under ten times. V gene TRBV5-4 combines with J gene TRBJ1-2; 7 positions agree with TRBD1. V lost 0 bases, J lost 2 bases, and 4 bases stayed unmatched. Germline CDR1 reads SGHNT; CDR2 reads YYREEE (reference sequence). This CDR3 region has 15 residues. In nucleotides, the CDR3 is TGTGCCAGCAGCTTGGCCCCGACAGGGAACTATGGCTACACCTTC. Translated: CASSLAPTGNYGYTF. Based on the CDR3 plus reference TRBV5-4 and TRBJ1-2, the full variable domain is ETGVTQSPTHLIKTRGQQVTLRCSSQSGHNTVSWYQQALGQGPQFIFQYYREEENGRGNFPPRFSGLQFPNYSSELNVNALELDDSALYLCASSLAPTGNYGYTFGSGTRLTVV.

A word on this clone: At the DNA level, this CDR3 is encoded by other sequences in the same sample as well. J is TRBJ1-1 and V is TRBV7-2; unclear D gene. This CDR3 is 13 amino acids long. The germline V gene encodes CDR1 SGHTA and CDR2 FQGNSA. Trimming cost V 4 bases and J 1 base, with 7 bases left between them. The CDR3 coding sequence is TGTGCCAGCAGCTCTAGGAGGAACACTGAAGCTTTCTTT. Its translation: CASSSRRNTEAFF.

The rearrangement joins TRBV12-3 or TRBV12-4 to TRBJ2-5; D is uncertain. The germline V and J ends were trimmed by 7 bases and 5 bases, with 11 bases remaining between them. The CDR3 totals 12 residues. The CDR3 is CASTAYWETQYF. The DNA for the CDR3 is TGTGCCAGCACCGCGTACTGGGAGACCCAGTACTTC.

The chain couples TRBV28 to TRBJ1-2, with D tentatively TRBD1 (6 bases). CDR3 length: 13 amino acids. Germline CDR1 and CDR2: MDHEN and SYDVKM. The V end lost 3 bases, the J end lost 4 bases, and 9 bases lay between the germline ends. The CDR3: CASSFQGLYGYTF. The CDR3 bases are TGTGCCAGCAGTTTTCAGGGGCTCTATGGCTACACCTTC.

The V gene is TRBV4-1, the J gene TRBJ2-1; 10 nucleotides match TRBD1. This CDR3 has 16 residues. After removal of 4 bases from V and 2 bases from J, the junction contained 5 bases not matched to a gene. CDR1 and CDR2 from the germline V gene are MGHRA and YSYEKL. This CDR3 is CASSLTGTGAYNEQFF. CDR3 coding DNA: TGCGCCAGCAGCCTGACCGGGACAGGGGCCTACAATGAGCAGTTCTTC.

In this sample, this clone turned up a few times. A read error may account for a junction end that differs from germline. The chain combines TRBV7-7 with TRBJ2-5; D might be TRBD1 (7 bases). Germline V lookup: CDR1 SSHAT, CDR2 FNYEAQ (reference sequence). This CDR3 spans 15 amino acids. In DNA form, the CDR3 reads TGTGCTAGCAGCTTAGGGGGGACAGATCAAGAGACCCAGTACTTC. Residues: CASSLGGTDQETQYF.